This TCR beta chain was obtained from a study of T-cell memory formation after mild COVID-19. V lost 4 bases and J lost 4, with 16 bases in between. Germline V gene lookup returns CDR1 SNHLY and CDR2 FYNNEI. The CDR3 extends over 15 amino acids. TCR alpha and TCR beta cDNA libraries with sample barcodes and UMIs came from 5'RACE using constant-segment primers. TCRdb analysed the 5' RACE reads with MiXCR anew, one entry per CDR3 protein. The sample yields hundreds of thousands of distinct CDR3 sequences, about 20% seen once. General study results and limits: Pre-infection memory harbored some responding clones, suggesting cross-reactive memory joined.

In the case of this clonotype: Its antigen is unidentified.

This chain uses TRBV2 with TRBJ2-5; D might be TRBD2 (6 bases). Material for sequencing was PBMCs or a T cell subset sorted from them (not recorded which). The TCR was taken from an adult woman who had mild COVID-19 (a few samples of this study predate the infection). Cell type and time point are not known. The DNA of the CDR3 is TGTGCCAGCAGTGTTCTGGGACCGGAGGGAGAGACCCAGTACTTC. Translation gives CASSVLGPEGETQYF.